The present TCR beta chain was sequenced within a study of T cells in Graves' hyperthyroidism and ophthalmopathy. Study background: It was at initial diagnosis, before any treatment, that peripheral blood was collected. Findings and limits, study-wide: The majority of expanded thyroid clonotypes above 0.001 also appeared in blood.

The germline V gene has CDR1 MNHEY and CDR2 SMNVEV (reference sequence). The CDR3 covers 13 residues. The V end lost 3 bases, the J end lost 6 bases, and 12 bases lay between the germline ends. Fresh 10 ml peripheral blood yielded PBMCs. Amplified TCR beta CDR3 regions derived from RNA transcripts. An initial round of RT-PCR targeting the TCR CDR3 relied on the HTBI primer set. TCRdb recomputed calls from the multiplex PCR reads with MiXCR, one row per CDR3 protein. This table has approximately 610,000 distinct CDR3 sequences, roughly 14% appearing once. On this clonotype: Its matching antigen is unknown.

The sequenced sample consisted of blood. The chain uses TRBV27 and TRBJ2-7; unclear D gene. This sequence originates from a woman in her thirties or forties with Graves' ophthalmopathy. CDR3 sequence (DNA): TGTGCCAGCAGTTTTGATAAGGTACCCGAGCAGTACTTC. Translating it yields CASSFDKVPEQYF.